Given below is one TCR beta chain in context. There is no known antigen for this receptor. Base-call qualities are not available, and no considerably larger clone is one nucleotide away. The sample's time point label is to be understood as: week 35, safety follow-up. A 20-mer mutant IDH1 peptide at 300 micrograms in Montanide made up each vaccine dose, which was injected subcutaneously together with topical imiquimod. Across visits V03 through V10, patients got a total of eight vaccinations, given in weeks 1, 3, 5, 7, 11, 15, 19 and 23. The donors had newly diagnosed IDH1-mutant astrocytomas of WHO grade 3 or 4 that showed loss of nuclear ATRX. The samples were drawn from NOA16, a multicentre, single-arm, open-label phase I trial in Germany that tested a mutant IDH1 peptide vaccine in humans for the first time. Genomic DNA for TCRB sequencing was extracted from EDTA blood using the DNeasy Blood and Tissue Kit.

These data are taken from a study of a mutant IDH1 vaccine in newly diagnosed glioma (dated by TCRdb to the early 2020s). Context from the whole study: Vaccination started 4-6 weeks after radiotherapy alone, or was given together with temozolomide cycles in the groups whose treatment included chemotherapy. Prior to enrollment, patients had been given standard therapy consisting of radiotherapy alone, temozolomide alone, or radiochemotherapy with temozolomide, with the combination given to most patients. Of the roughly 33 treated patients, about 62% were male and 37.5% were female, and the mean age was around 40 years. The week-35 safety follow-up was designated visit V12, and the week-47 end of study was designated visit V13. Longitudinal TCRB deep sequencing was done for 25 to 30 treated patients, wherever samples were available for exploratory analyses. Peripheral blood was collected at six visits: V03 (baseline), V05, V07, V10, V12 and V13.

Study-wide conclusions, independent of this receptor: The authors stated that sample limitations prevented analyses of patient blood samples from being reproduced. Availability determined which PBMC samples were chosen for TCRB deep sequencing. Across multiple MHC alleles, vaccine-induced immune responses were seen in 93.3% of patients. Pseudoprogression appeared unrelated to alterations in the top peripheral T cell clonotypes detected by TCRB sequencing.

Library preparation was by the immunoSEQ multiplex PCR assay. Following the manufacturer's protocol, the hsTCRB Kit was used to amplify rearranged TCR beta chain sequences. TCRB libraries were sequenced on an Illumina MiSeq. The study's processing was this. The kit vendor's proprietary platform handled demultiplexing, trimming and gene mapping. Sourced from immuneACCESS, this table was stored by TCRdb with only in-frame sequences that have V and J called. A share of the clones is absent; for the studies checked, an unresolved V gene accounts for under half, and the remainder has no known explanation. D and trimming come from the DNA, and the V and J calls and clone size come from that table. The sample data list about 40,000 clones, and 83% of these were observed just once. In total, the top ten clones hold approximately 5.5% of the sample. This clonotype was sampled from a woman between 45 and 65 years old with glioma. The sequencing here drew on PBMCs, taken from a glioma patient whose treatment included an IDH1 peptide vaccine.

The DNA sequence follows: TGTGCCTGGAGTTTTAAGGGGATTCAGCCCCAGCATTTT. It translates as CAWSFKGIQPQHF. The sequence joins TRBV30 to TRBJ1-5; perhaps TRBD1 is the D gene, with 5 bases matching. The CDR3 holds 13 amino acids from the cysteine to the phenylalanine. Just the 39-base CDR3 DNA is kept, in frame starting at base 1. Looking up the germline V gene (reference sequence) yields CDR1 GTSNPN and CDR2 SVGIG. V is reduced by 2 bases and J by 6 bases, leaving a spacing of 11 bases between them.